The present T cell receptor (beta chain) was sequenced within a study of T-cell memory formation after mild COVID-19. General study points: A second wave expanding day 15 to 37 was CD4+-biased; contracting clones were balanced. The main location of contracting CD4+ clones was CM and EM, and that of contracting CD8+ clones was EMRA.

V gave up 8 bases and J gave up 5 bases, with 12 bases separating them. The CDR3 loop spans 12 amino acids. Germline CDR1 and CDR2: SEHNR and FQNEAQ (reference sequence). This clonotype was counted a few times. What it binds is not known. The TCR alpha and TCR beta cDNA libraries, bearing sample barcodes and UMIs, were generated by 5'RACE using constant-segment primers. TCRdb fed the 5' RACE reads into MiXCR, producing one record per CDR3 protein. This sample has some 410,000 distinct CDR3 sequences, with about a quarter found just once. The chain has TRBV7-9 and TRBJ1-2; D is uncertain. This TCR derives from an adult woman who had mild COVID-19 (a few samples of this study predate the infection). Cell type and time point are not known. The sequencing sample was made of PBMCs or a T cell subset sorted from them (not recorded which). CDR3 DNA sequence: TGTGCCAGCTCCCCGCCGTTGTATGGCTACACCTTC. Its protein product is CASSPPLYGYTF.